A selection of T cell receptor beta chains follows, all from one sample in a study of shared clonotypes between healthy human individuals. The table came from immunoSEQ multiplex PCR; TCRdb's copy has only in-frame clones and leaves some out. The sample contains about 2 million clones, roughly 95% of which appear only once. The sample consisted of naive CD4+ T cells sorted from blood. The receptors here all came from a man aged 18 to 29 in good health. The CDR3 runs from the conserved cysteine through the conserved F or W. The D gene is left open where the match is weak. The listing skips clone size in some rows; elsewhere it reads once, few, many or a size class.

clone size | J gene | V gene | D gene | CDR3 protein | CDR3 DNA
- | TRBJ2-7 | TRBV5-5 | - | CASSLDINLLIQYF | TGTGCCAGCAGCTTGGACATCAACTTACTAATCCAGTACTTC
- | TRBJ2-4 | TRBV19 | - | CASSIVVGRTLAKNIQYF | TGTGCCAGTAGTATAGTCGTCGGCAGAACTTTAGCCAAAAACATTCAGTACTTC
- | TRBJ2-5 | TRBV7-3 | TRBD1 | CASSLGQGGQETQYF | TGTGCCAGCAGCTTAGGACAGGGGGGACAAGAGACCCAGTACTTC
- | TRBJ2-7 | TRBV13 | - | CASSLEGGSSYEQYF | TGTGCCAGCAGCTTAGAAGGGGGTAGCTCCTACGAGCAGTACTTC
once | TRBJ2-7 | TRBV10-3 | TRBD2 | CATLAAGVYEQYF | TGTGCCACGCTCGCAGCGGGGGTCTACGAGCAGTACTTC
- | TRBJ2-5 | TRBV2 | TRBD2 | CASIPGSRSGTSGLETQYF | TGTGCCAGCATTCCCGGCTCTCGTTCCGGGACTAGCGGCTTAGAGACCCAGTACTTC
once | TRBJ2-5 | TRBV2 | - | CASRGGVQDSGTQYF | TGTGCCAGCCGGGGTGGGGTACAGGATTCTGGGACCCAGTACTTC
- | TRBJ2-7 | TRBV6-1 | - | CASSGELSYEQYF | TGTGCCAGCAGTGGTGAACTCTCCTACGAGCAGTACTTC
- | TRBJ2-5 | TRBV5-1 | - | CASSLGSSTLETQYF | TGCGCCAGCAGCTTGGGGTCTTCAACCCTAGAGACCCAGTACTTC
- | TRBJ1-1 | TRBV7-9 | - | CASSVQVGGTEAFF | TGTGCCAGCAGCGTACAGGTGGGGGGCACTGAAGCTTTCTTT
- | TRBJ1-2 | TRBV6-5 | - | CASSYGKPSNYGYTF | TGTGCCAGCAGTTACGGGAAGCCTTCTAACTATGGCTACACCTTC
- | TRBJ1-1 | TRBV6-5 | - | CASSLLDSEAFF | TGTGCCAGCAGCCTGCTTGACAGTGAAGCTTTCTTT
- | TRBJ1-4 | TRBV7-9 | - | CASSFGRTNEKLFF | TGTGCCAGCAGCTTTGGGCGGACTAATGAAAAACTGTTTTTT
- | TRBJ1-2 | TRBV7-8 | - | CASSPAGTYGYTF | TGTGCCAGCAGCCCCGCGGGGACCTATGGCTACACCTTC
once | TRBJ2-1 | TRBV2 | - | CASSPTGPNYNEQFF | TGTGCCAGCAGCCCAACAGGGCCCAACTACAATGAGCAGTTCTTC
- | TRBJ2-1 | TRBV19 | - | CASTTGAGNEQFF | TGTGCCAGTACTACGGGAGCGGGTAATGAGCAGTTCTTC
- | TRBJ1-2 | TRBV7-9 | TRBD1 | CASSLTGVDGYTF | TGTGCCAGCAGCCTGACAGGGGTAGATGGCTACACCTTC
- | TRBJ1-1 | TRBV6-1 | TRBD1 | CASSDFPTGVVVEAFF | TGTGCCAGCAGTGATTTTCCCACAGGGGTGGTAGTTGAAGCTTTCTTT
- | TRBJ2-2 | TRBV11-3 | - | CASSLRVTGELFF | TGTGCCAGCAGCTTAAGGGTTACCGGGGAGCTGTTTTTT
- | TRBJ2-5 | TRBV28 | TRBD2 | CASKLAGYQETQYF | TGTGCCAGCAAGCTAGCGGGGTACCAAGAGACCCAGTACTTC
- | TRBJ1-1 | TRBV18 | TRBD1 | CASSPLGTGRTEAFF | TGTGCCAGCTCACCACTGGGGACAGGACGGACTGAAGCTTTCTTT
- | TRBJ1-6 | TRBV30 | - | CALREGGSSYNSPLHF | TGTGCCTTAAGAGAGGGAGGGAGCTCCTATAATTCACCCCTCCACTTT
- | TRBJ1-3 | TRBV18 | - | CASSPSDSGNTIYF | TGTGCCAGCTCACCTTCCGACTCTGGAAACACCATATATTTT
- | TRBJ2-7 | TRBV7-9 | - | CASSLAPQISEQYF | TGTGCCAGCAGCTTAGCCCCACAGATCTCCGAGCAGTACTTC
once | TRBJ2-5 | TRBV18 | - | CASSPRQETQYF | TGTGCCAGCTCACCGCGGCAAGAGACCCAGTACTTC
- | TRBJ1-6 | TRBV6-1 | - | CASSEDDRWYSPLHF | TGTGCCAGCAGTGAAGATGACAGGTGGTATTCACCCCTCCACTTT
- | TRBJ2-2 | TRBV7-2 | TRBD1 | CASTLQGARTGELFF | TGTGCCAGCACCCTTCAGGGGGCGCGGACCGGGGAGCTGTTTTTT
- | TRBJ1-5 | TRBV30 | - | CAWSATSDRPRHF | TGTGCCTGGAGCGCAACTAGCGACAGGCCGAGGCATTTT
- | TRBJ2-5 | TRBV7-9 | TRBD2 | CASSPGLAEETQYF | TGTGCCAGCAGCCCGGGACTAGCGGAAGAGACCCAGTACTTC
- | TRBJ1-1 | TRBV10-2 | TRBD1 | CASGTGMNTEAFF | TGCGCCAGCGGGACAGGGATGAACACTGAAGCTTTCTTT
- | TRBJ1-2 | TRBV19 | TRBD1 | CASSPQGAGGYTF | TGTGCCAGTAGTCCACAGGGGGCAGGTGGCTACACCTTC
- | TRBJ1-2 | TRBV28 | - | CASSSPLKGGYTF | TGTGCCAGCAGTTCCCCCTTGAAGGGTGGCTACACCTTC
once | TRBJ2-7 | TRBV27 | TRBD2 | CASSVLAGAYEQYF | TGTGCCAGCAGTGTACTAGCGGGAGCCTACGAGCAGTACTTC
- | TRBJ2-2 | TRBV11-3 | - | CASSLGLVTGELFF | TGTGCCAGCAGCTTAGGGCTTGTTACCGGGGAGCTGTTTTTT
- | TRBJ1-3 | TRBV7-9 | TRBD1 | CASSPTGQSSSGNTIYF | TGTGCCAGCAGCCCAACGGGACAGTCCTCCTCTGGAAACACCATATATTTT
- | TRBJ1-2 | TRBV7-2 | - | CASSLVAQGGGYTF | TGTGCCAGCAGCTTAGTAGCACAGGGCGGTGGCTACACCTTC
- | TRBJ2-7 | TRBV5-6 | - | CASSSLSGYEQYF | TGTGCCAGCAGCTCGCTGTCTGGTTACGAGCAGTACTTC
- | TRBJ1-1 | TRBV30 | - | CAVGGWRNFNTEAFF | TGTGCCGTAGGGGGATGGCGCAATTTTAACACTGAAGCTTTCTTT
- | TRBJ1-2 | TRBV7-9 | - | CASSLATGQANYGYTF | TGTGCCAGCAGCTTAGCGACAGGCCAGGCTAACTATGGCTACACCTTC
- | TRBJ2-3 | TRBV19 | TRBD2 | CASSMTSGSFADTQYF | TGTGCCAGTAGTATGACTAGCGGGAGTTTCGCAGATACGCAGTATTTT
- | TRBJ2-2 | TRBV10-1 | - | CASSSRGGGITGELFF | TGCGCCAGCAGCTCCCGTGGAGGGGGCATCACCGGGGAGCTGTTTTTT
- | TRBJ2-3 | TRBV6-5 | TRBD1 | CASTQGDTDTQYF | TGTGCCAGCACCCAGGGGGACACAGATACGCAGTATTTT
- | TRBJ2-7 | TRBV7-7 | TRBD1 | CASSRDRASEQYF | TGTGCTAGCAGTAGGGACAGGGCTTCCGAGCAGTACTTC
once | TRBJ1-3 | TRBV4-1 | - | CASSLAALGNTIYF | TGCGCCAGCAGCCTCGCGGCCCTAGGGAACACCATATATTTT
- | TRBJ2-3 | TRBV9 | - | CASSVAGLAGFGTDTQYF | TGTGCCAGCAGCGTAGCTGGGCTAGCAGGATTCGGGACAGATACGCAGTATTTT
- | TRBJ2-2 | TRBV6-1 | - | CASSGRTITGELFF | TGTGCCAGCAGCGGACGGACCATCACCGGGGAGCTGTTTTTT
- | TRBJ1-2 | TRBV2 | - | CASSETLGGTAGYTF | TGTGCCAGCAGTGAGACTTTGGGGGGTACGGCTGGCTACACCTTC
- | TRBJ1-6 | TRBV7-9 | TRBD1 | CASSSGDSQNSPLHF | TGTGCCAGCAGCTCCGGGGACAGTCAGAATTCACCCCTCCACTTT
once | TRBJ2-6 | TRBV9 | TRBD1 | CASSDRGGSGANVLTF | TGTGCCAGCAGCGACAGGGGTGGCTCTGGGGCCAACGTCCTGACTTTC
once | TRBJ2-7 | TRBV6-1 | - | CASRRAAGYEQYF | TGTGCCAGCAGGCGGGCGGCGGGCTACGAGCAGTACTTC
- | TRBJ2-7 | TRBV5-1 | - | CASSFSRGNEQYF | TGCGCCAGCAGCTTTAGTAGGGGGAACGAGCAGTACTTC
- | TRBJ1-1 | TRBV6-5 | - | CASSLTPGLNTEAFF | TGTGCCAGCAGCCTTACTCCGGGGTTGAACACTGAAGCTTTCTTT
- | TRBJ2-7 | TRBV2 | - | CASRVEGLGSYEQYF | TGTGCCAGCCGGGTGGAGGGTCTAGGGTCCTACGAGCAGTACTTC
- | TRBJ1-2 | TRBV30 | - | CAWKMGGDGYTF | TGTGCCTGGAAAATGGGGGGCGATGGCTACACCTTC
- | TRBJ2-2 | TRBV18 | - | CASSQERNTGELFF | TGTGCCAGCTCACAGGAGCGAAACACCGGGGAGCTGTTTTTT
- | TRBJ2-7 | TRBV19 | TRBD1 | CASSIGTGTYEQYF | TGTGCCAGTAGTATCGGGACAGGAACCTACGAGCAGTACTTC
- | TRBJ2-7 | TRBV15 | - | CATSREPQGLAYEQYF | TGTGCCACCAGCAGGGAACCACAGGGACTTGCCTACGAGCAGTACTTC
- | TRBJ2-1 | TRBV27 | TRBD1 | CASSLGPGTGSNEQFF | TGTGCCAGCAGTTTGGGTCCCGGGACAGGGTCCAATGAGCAGTTCTTC